This T cell receptor (beta chain) appears in the sequencing data of a study of cytomegalovirus exposure and HLA in healthy donors. This PCR relied on a set of 60 Vbeta primers and 13 Jbeta primers. Method: immunoSEQ multiplex PCR; TCRdb's copy keeps in-frame clones and lacks some. Its clone listing holds 45,000 or so clones. The CDR3 sequence is 17 residues long. With V trimmed by 0 bases and J by 4 bases, 11 bases remained unmatched. The germline CDR1 and CDR2 sequences are SGHRS and YFSETQ. A note on this clone: Its specificity is unknown.

Although they were nominally healthy when sampled, donors likely had unrecorded immune exposures. Study results and caveats: Per published accounts, TCR beta sequences correctly predicted the HLA-A and HLA-B alleles of most subjects. Association of 15,000 to 20,000 TCR beta sequences with HLA alleles was found at 0.05 false discovery rate in a later analysis.

The rearrangement links TRBV5-1 to TRBJ1-1; TRBD1 matches 8 bases. This TCR was sampled from a male donor in good health and CMV-seronegative. Specimen: PBMCs. In DNA form, the CDR3 reads TGCGCCAGCAGCTTGGAAAGAGGGGGACAGGAGGGCACTGAAGCTTTCTTT. This sequence encodes CASSLERGGQEGTEAFF.